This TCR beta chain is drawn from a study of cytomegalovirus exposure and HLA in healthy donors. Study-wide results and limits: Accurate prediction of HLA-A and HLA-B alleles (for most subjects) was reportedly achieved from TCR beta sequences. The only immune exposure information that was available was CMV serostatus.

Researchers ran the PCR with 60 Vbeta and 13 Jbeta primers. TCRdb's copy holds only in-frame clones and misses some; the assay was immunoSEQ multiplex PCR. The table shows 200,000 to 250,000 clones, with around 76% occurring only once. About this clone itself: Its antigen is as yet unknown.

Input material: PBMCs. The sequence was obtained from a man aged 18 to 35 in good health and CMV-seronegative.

CDR3 nucleotides: TGTGCCAGCAGTTATTCGGGAGCGGATTATAATTCACCCCTCCACTTT. As protein: CASSYSGADYNSPLHF. The chain couples TRBV6-6 to TRBJ1-6; D unresolved. With 3 bases removed from V and 4 bases from J, the gap between germline ends came to 13 bases. Germline CDR1 and CDR2: MNHNY and SVGAGI (reference sequence). This CDR3 is built from 16 residues.